This TCR beta chain was recorded in a study of Graves' ophthalmopathy and Graves' hyperthyroidism. The sequenced template was RNA, covering the TCR beta CDR3 region. HTBI-primed first-round RT-PCR preceded second-round multiplex PCR. TCRdb reprocessed the multiplex PCR reads with MiXCR, giving one entry per CDR3 protein. The table records about 210,000 distinct CDR3 sequences, 25% to 35% of them present only once. General study points: Built on 13 signatures, a model told ophthalmopathy apart from stable hyperthyroidism with 85% to 90% sensitivity and less than 82% specificity.

Concerning this clonotype itself: Its antigen is not identified.

Donors with ophthalmopathy: moderate-to-severe activity, CAS ≥3, NOSPECS ≥4, duration under 3 months. Patients were diagnosed from clinical symptoms, serum thyroxine, TRAb, thyroid ultrasound and orbital computed tomography. 8.5 to 10 ml of fresh blood yielded the PBMCs by density gradient. Trimming took 3 bases from V and 0 from J, leaving 5 bases between them. The CDR3 covers 13 residues. Germline assignment: CDR1 MNHEY and CDR2 SVGAGI. J is TRBJ1-1 and V is TRBV6-5; D unresolved. Sequencing input: peripheral blood. The source is a man aged 50 or older with Graves' ophthalmopathy. This CDR3 is CASSYVMNTEAFF. The CDR3 nucleotides are TGTGCCAGCAGTTATGTAATGAACACTGAAGCTTTCTTT.